Listed below are T cell receptor beta chains from one sample, sequenced in a study. Via MiXCR, TCRdb re-called the 5' RACE reads, giving one row per CDR3 protein. The sample yields some 9,200 distinct CDR3 sequences, 55% seen once. The source material was Tregs sorted from a lymph node. Receptors were obtained from a female donor with breast cancer. Both conserved end residues are part of each CDR3. The D gene is left open where the match is weak. Clone size appears in some rows only: once, few, many, or a class for an expanded clone.

NA	NA	TRBV30	TRBJ1-1	TGTGCCTGGAGTGTAACGTTAGTAGCTGAAGCTTTCTTT	CAWSVTLVAEAFF
NA	few	TRBV20-1	TRBJ1-1	TGCAGTGCTAGATCCGGGGACACTGAAGCTTTCTTT	CSARSGDTEAFF
NA	NA	TRBV20-1	TRBJ2-7	TGCAGTGCTAGAGATGGGGGATCCTACGAGCAGTACTTC	CSARDGGSYEQYF
NA	NA	TRBV4-2	TRBJ2-1	TGTGCCAGCAGTCGGAAGGGCCTTAGCTACAATGAGCAGATCTTC	CASSRKGLSYNEQIF
NA	NA	TRBV12-3/TRBV12-4	TRBJ2-7	TGTGCCAGCAGTTCGGCTGGCGGGCCCACCTACGAGCAGTACTTC	CASSSAGGPTYEQYF
NA	NA	TRBV7-2	TRBJ2-1	TGTGCCAGCAGCTTAGCGGCACTCTCCTACAATGAGCAGTTCTTC	CASSLAALSYNEQFF
NA	NA	TRBV20-1	TRBJ1-2	TGCAGTGCTAGCTGGAGGGTGGATGGCTACACCTTC	CSASWRVDGYTF
TRBD1	NA	TRBV18	TRBJ2-7	TGTGCCAGCTCACCTCCAACCGTGACAGGGGCCGAGCAGTACTTC	CASSPPTVTGAEQYF
NA	NA	TRBV29-1	TRBJ2-7	TGCAGCGCCGCCCCGGAGGGCTACGAGCAGTACTTC	CSAAPEGYEQYF
TRBD1	NA	TRBV5-1	TRBJ2-7	TGCGCCAGCAGCTCCGGGACAGAACCCTACGAGCAGTACTTC	CASSSGTEPYEQYF
TRBD2	NA	TRBV20-1	TRBJ2-1	TGCAGTGTTCTAGCGGGGCTCGGCGGTGGTGAGCAGTTCTTC	CSVLAGLGGGEQFF
NA	NA	TRBV7-2	TRBJ1-4	TGTGCCAGCAGCTTAGCGGCGAAGAATGAAAAACTGTTTTTT	CASSLAAKNEKLFF
NA	NA	TRBV5-4	TRBJ1-4	TGTGCCAGCAGCGGCACAGCTAATGAAAAACTGTTTTTT	CASSGTANEKLFF
NA	NA	TRBV20-1	TRBJ2-3	TGCAGTGCTAGCGGAGGGGGGACCGCCCCCACAGATACGCAGTATTTT	CSASGGGTAPTDTQYF
NA	NA	TRBV20-1	TRBJ2-1	TGCAGTGCTAGTGCACCCAGGGGTTACAATGAGCAGTTCTTC	CSASAPRGYNEQFF
NA	few	TRBV18	TRBJ2-2	TGTGCCAGCTCACCAGCAGGGAATCACGGGGAGCTGTTTTTT	CASSPAGNHGELFF
NA	once	TRBV20-1	TRBJ2-1	TGCAGTGCTAGAGAGGGAGCGGGCGAGCAGTTCTTC	CSAREGAGEQFF
NA	few	TRBV5-1	TRBJ1-5	TGCGCCAGCAGCTTGGATGGGGGGTACAATCAGCCCCAGCATTTT	CASSLDGGYNQPQHF
TRBD1	few	TRBV20-1	TRBJ2-2	TGCAGTGCTAGAGATCGACAGGGCACCGGGGAGCTGTTTTTT	CSARDRQGTGELFF
TRBD1	once	TRBV18	TRBJ1-2	TGTGCCAGCTCACGAACGACAGGGGAGAACTATGGCTACACCTTC	CASSRTTGENYGYTF
TRBD1	once	TRBV7-8	TRBJ1-1	TGTGCCAGCAGCCCACAGGGGGGGGTGGTGGACACTGAAGCTTTCTTT	CASSPQGGVVDTEAFF
NA	once	TRBV12-3/TRBV12-4	TRBJ2-1	TGTGCCAGCAGTTTGTCGGGAACCTACAATGAGCAGTTCTTC	CASSLSGTYNEQFF
TRBD1	NA	TRBV20-1	TRBJ1-1	TGCAGTGCTGGACAGGCCCGGGGGTTGAACACTGAAGCTTTCTTT	CSAGQARGLNTEAFF
TRBD1	NA	TRBV20-1	TRBJ1-2	TGCAGTGGAACCGGGACAGGGGGAGAACTTAACTATGGCTACACCTTC	CSGTGTGGELNYGYTF
NA	few	TRBV18	TRBJ2-5	TGTGCCAGCTCACCCCAAGAGACCCAGTACTTC	CASSPQETQYF
NA	NA	TRBV12-3/TRBV12-4	TRBJ2-5	TGTGCCAGCAGTCCTCGAGGTATCCTTCTAGAGACCCAGTACTTC	CASSPRGILLETQYF
TRBD2	NA	TRBV20-1	TRBJ2-1	TGCAGTGCTAGAGCACTAGCGGGAGGGTCGGTATACAATGAGCAGTTCTTC	CSARALAGGSVYNEQFF
NA	NA	TRBV20-1	TRBJ2-1	TGCAGTGCTCAACCGGGAGTTGTATACAATGAGCAGTTCTTC	CSAQPGVVYNEQFF
NA	NA	TRBV7-2	TRBJ1-1	TGTGCCAGCAGCTCCTCGTCGGTGGCGAACACTGAAGCTTTCTTT	CASSSSSVANTEAFF
NA	NA	TRBV20-1	TRBJ2-7	TGCAGTGCCATCCACCGAGGGCGAACCAACTACGAGCAGTACTTC	CSAIHRGRTNYEQYF
TRBD2	few	TRBV4-2	TRBJ2-3	TGTGCCAGCAGCCAAGAGGGGGGGAGGTCAGGAAAGAGGATGGCAGATACGCAGTATTTT	CASSQEGGRSGKRMADTQYF
NA	NA	TRBV2	TRBJ1-1	TGTGCCAGCAGGGGCACAATCGGGGGGTACACTGAAGCTTTCTTT	CASRGTIGGYTEAFF
TRBD2	NA	TRBV20-1	TRBJ2-3	TGCAGTGCTAACCGGGAGGGGTTCACAGATACGCAGTATTTT	CSANREGFTDTQYF
NA	NA	TRBV29-1	TRBJ1-3	TGCAGCGTTGAGTTTAACGGAAACACCATATATTTT	CSVEFNGNTIYF
TRBD1	NA	TRBV6-6	TRBJ2-5	TGTGCCAGCCGGGACAGGGGCACCAATCAAGAGACCCAGTACTTC	CASRDRGTNQETQYF
NA	once	TRBV6-5	TRBJ2-1	TGTGCCAGCAGTTCCAACCCCGCAGGAATAAATGAGCAGTTCTTC	CASSSNPAGINEQFF
NA	few	TRBV7-2	TRBJ2-7	TGTGCCAGCAGCCCAACCGGGAGAATCTCCTACGAGCAGTACTTC	CASSPTGRISYEQYF
NA	NA	TRBV10-2	TRBJ1-5	TGCGCCAGCGGAGGGTCAAATCAGCCCCAGCATTTT	CASGGSNQPQHF
NA	NA	TRBV11-2	TRBJ2-1	TGTGCCAGCAGCTTGAATAATGAGCAGTTCTTC	CASSLNNEQFF
NA	once	TRBV7-9	TRBJ2-5	TGTGCCAGCAGCTTGAGGGGGGAGAACCAGTACTTC	CASSLRGENQYF
TRBD1	few	TRBV20-1	TRBJ1-5	TGCAGTGCTAGAGATCCCCTCCCGGGCAGGGGGAATCAGCCCCAGCATTTT	CSARDPLPGRGNQPQHF
TRBD2	NA	TRBV20-1	TRBJ2-3	TGCAGTGCTATGGGACTAGCGGGACCAGATACGCAGTATTTT	CSAMGLAGPDTQYF